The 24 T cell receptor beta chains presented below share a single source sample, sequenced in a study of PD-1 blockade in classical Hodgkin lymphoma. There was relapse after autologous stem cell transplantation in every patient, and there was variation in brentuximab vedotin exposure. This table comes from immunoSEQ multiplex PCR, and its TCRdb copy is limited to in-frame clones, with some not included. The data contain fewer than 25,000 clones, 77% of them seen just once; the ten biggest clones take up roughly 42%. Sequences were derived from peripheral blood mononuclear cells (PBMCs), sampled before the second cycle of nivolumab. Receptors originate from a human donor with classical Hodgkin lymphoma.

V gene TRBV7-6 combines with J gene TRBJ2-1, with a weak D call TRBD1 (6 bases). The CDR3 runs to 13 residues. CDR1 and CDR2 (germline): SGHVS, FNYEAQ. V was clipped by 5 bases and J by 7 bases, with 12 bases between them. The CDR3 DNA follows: TGTGCCAGCAGCGACGGGACACCGAATGAGCAGTTCTTC. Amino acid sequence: CASSDGTPNEQFF. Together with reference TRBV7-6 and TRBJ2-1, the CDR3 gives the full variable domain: GAGVSQSPRYKVTKRGQDVALRCDPISGHVSLYWYRQALGQGPEFLTYFNYEAQQDKSGLPNDRFSAERPEGSISTLTIQRTEQRDSAMYRCASSDGTPNEQFFGPGTRLTVL.

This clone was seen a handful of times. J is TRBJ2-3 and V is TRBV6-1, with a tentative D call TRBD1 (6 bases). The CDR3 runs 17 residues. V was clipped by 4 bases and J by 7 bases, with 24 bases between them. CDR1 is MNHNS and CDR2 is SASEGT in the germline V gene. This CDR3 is CASSAGTRIGVKYTQYF. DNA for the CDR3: TGTGCCAGCAGTGCCGGGACACGGATCGGGGTGAAGTATACGCAGTATTTT.

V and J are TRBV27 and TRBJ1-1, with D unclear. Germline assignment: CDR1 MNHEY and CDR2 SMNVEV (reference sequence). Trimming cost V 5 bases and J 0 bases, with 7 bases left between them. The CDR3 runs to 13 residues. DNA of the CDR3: TGTGCCAGCAGTGCGCGATTGAACACTGAAGCTTTCTTT. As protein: CASSARLNTEAFF.

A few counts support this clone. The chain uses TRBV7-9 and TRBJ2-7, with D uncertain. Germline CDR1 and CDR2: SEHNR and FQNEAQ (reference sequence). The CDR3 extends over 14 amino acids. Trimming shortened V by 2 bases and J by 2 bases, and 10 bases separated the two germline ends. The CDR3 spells CASSLPASTYEQYF. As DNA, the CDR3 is TGTGCCAGCAGCTTACCGGCTTCTACCTACGAGCAGTACTTC.

The DNA of the CDR3 is TGTGCCAGCGCCGGGGCTGCGGGTGGCTACACCTTC. Translating it yields CASAGAAGGYTF. The chain links TRBV6-6 to TRBJ1-2; D possibly corresponds to TRBD1 (5 bases). The CDR3 loop spans 12 amino acids. Germline V gives CDR1 MNHNY, CDR2 SVGAGI (reference sequence). Trimming stripped 8 bases from V and 7 bases from J, with 14 bases between.

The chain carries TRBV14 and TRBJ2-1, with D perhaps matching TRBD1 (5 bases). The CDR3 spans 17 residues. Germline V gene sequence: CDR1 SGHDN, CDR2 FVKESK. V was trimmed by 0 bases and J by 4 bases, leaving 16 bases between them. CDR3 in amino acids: CASSQDRGLASYNEQFF. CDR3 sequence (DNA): TGTGCCAGCAGCCAAGATAGGGGCTTGGCTAGTTACAATGAGCAGTTCTTC.

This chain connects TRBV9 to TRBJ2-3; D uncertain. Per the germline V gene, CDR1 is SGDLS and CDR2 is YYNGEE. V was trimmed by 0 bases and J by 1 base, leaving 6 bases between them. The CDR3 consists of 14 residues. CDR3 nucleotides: TGTGCCAGCAGCGTAGTTGGGGGCACAGATACGCAGTATTTT. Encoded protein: CASSVVGGTDTQYF.

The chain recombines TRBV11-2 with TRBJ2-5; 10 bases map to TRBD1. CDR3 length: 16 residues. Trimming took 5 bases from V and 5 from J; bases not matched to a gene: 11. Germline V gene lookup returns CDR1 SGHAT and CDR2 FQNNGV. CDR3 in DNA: TGTGCCAGCAGCGCCCGCCCCGGGACAGGGGTTGAGACCCAGTACTTC. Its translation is CASSARPGTGVETQYF.

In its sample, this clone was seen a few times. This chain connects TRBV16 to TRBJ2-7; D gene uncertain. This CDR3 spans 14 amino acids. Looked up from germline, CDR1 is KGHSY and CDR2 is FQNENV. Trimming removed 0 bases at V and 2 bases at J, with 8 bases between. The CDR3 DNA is TGTGCCAGCAGCCAATCGGGGTTTCCCTACGAGCAGTACTTC. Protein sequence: CASSQSGFPYEQYF.

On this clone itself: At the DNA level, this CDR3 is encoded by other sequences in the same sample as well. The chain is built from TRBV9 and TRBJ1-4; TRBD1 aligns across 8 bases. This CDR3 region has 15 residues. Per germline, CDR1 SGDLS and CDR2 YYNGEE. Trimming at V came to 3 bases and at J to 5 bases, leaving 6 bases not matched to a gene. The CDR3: CASSAGTGRNEKLFF. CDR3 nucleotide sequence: TGTGCCAGCAGCGCCGGGACAGGAAGAAATGAAAAACTGTTTTTT.

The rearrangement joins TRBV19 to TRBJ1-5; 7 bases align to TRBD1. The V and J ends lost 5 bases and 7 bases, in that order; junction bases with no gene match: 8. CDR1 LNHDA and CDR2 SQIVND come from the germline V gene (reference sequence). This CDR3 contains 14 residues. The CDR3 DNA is TGTGCCAGTAGTCAAGGGACAGTCCGGCAGCCCCAGCATTTT. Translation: CASSQGTVRQPQHF.

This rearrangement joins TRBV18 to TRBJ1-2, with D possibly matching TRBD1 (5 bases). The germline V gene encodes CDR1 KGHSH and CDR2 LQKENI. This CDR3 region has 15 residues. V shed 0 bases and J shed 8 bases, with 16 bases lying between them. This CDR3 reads CASSPPVLRDHGYTF. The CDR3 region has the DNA TGTGCCAGCTCACCACCCGTCCTCCGGGACCACGGCTACACCTTC.

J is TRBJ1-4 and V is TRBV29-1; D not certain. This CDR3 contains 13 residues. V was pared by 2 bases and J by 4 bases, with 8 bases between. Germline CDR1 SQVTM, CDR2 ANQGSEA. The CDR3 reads CSVELRVNEKLFF. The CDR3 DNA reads TGCAGCGTTGAACTGAGGGTTAATGAAAAACTGTTTTTT. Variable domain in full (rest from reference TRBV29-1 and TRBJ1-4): SAVISQKPSRDICQRGTSLTIQCQVDSQVTMMFWYRQQPGQSLTLIATANQGSEATYESGFVIDKFPISRPNLTFSTLTVSNMSPEDSSIYLCSVELRVNEKLFFGSGTQLSVL.

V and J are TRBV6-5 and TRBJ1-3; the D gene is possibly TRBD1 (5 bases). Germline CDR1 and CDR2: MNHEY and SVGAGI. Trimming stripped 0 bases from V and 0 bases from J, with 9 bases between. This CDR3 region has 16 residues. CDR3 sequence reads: CASSYSRGNSGNTIYF. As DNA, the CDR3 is TGTGCCAGCAGTTACTCAAGGGGAAACTCTGGAAACACCATATATTTT.

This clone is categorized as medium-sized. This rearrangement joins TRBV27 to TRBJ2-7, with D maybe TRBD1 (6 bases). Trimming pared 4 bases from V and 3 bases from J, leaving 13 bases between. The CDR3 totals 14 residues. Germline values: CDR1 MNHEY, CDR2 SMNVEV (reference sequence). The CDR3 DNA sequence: TGTGCCAGCAGTTCCGGGACACGGGTCTACGAGCAGTACTTC. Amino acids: CASSSGTRVYEQYF.

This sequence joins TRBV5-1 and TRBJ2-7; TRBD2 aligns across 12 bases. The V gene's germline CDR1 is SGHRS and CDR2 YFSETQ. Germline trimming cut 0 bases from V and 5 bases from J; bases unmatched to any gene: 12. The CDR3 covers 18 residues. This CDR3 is CASSLAGGLAGGPHEQYF. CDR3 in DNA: TGCGCCAGCAGCTTGGCCGGAGGCCTAGCGGGGGGGCCCCACGAGCAGTACTTC.

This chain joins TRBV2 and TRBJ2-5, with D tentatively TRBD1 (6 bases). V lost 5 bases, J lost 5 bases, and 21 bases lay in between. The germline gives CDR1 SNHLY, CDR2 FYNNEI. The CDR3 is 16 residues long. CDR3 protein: CASSRPLGNREETQYF. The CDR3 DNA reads TGTGCCAGCAGTCGTCCCTTAGGGAACAGGGAGGAGACCCAGTACTTC.

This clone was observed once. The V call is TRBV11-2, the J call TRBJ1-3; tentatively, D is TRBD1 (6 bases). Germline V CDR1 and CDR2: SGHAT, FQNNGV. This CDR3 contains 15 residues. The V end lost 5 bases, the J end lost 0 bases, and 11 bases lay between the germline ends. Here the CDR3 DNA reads TGTGCCAGCAGCCCGGACAGCCGCTCTGGAAACACCATATATTTT. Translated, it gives CASSPDSRSGNTIYF.

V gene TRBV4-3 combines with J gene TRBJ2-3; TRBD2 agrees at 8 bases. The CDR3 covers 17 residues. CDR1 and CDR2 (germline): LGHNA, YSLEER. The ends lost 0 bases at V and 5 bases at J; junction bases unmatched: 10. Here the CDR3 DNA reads TGCGCCAGCAGCCAAGATCTGAAGCGGGAGATTAGAGATACGCAGTATTTT. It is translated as CASSQDLKREIRDTQYF.

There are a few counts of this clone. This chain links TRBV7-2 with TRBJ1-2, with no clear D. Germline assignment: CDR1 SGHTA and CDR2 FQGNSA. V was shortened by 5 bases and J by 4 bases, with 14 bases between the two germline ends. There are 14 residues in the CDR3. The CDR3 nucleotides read TGTGCCAGCAGCCGCGGCGGACCGAGCTATGGCTACACCTTC. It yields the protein CASSRGGPSYGYTF. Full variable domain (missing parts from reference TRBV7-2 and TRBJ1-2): GAGVSQSPSNKVTEKGKDVELRCDPISGHTALYWYRQSLGQGLEFLIYFQGNSAPDKSGLPSDRFSAERTGGSVSTLTIQRTQQEDSAVYLCASSRGGPSYGYTFGSGTRLTVV.

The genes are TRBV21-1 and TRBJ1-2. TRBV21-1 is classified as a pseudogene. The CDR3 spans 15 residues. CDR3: CASSKKRPGGGGYTF. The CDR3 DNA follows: TGTGCCAGCAGCAAAAAGAGGCCGGGAGGGGGTGGCTACACCTTC.

The CDR3 nucleotides are TGTGCCAGCAGCTTGTGGGCGGGCTACGAGCAGTACTTC. Translated, it gives CASSLWAGYEQYF. V gene TRBV5-5 combines with J gene TRBJ2-7; possibly TRBD2 for D (5 bases). Germline CDR1 and CDR2: SGHKS and YYEKEE (reference sequence). V lost 1 base and J lost 3, with 8 bases in between. There are 13 residues in the CDR3.

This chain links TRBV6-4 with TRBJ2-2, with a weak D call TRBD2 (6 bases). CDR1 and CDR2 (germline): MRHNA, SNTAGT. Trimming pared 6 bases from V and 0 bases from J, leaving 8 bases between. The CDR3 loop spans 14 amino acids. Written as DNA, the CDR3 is TGTGCCAGCAGACTAGCTCCGAACACCGGGGAGCTGTTTTTT. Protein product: CASRLAPNTGELFF.

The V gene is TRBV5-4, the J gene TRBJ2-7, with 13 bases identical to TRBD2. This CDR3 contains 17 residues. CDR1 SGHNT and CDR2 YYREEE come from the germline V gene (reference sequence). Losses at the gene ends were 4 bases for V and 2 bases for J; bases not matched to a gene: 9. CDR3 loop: CASSRRTSGGLTYEQYF. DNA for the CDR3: TGTGCCAGCAGCCGCCGGACTAGCGGGGGCCTAACCTACGAGCAGTACTTC.